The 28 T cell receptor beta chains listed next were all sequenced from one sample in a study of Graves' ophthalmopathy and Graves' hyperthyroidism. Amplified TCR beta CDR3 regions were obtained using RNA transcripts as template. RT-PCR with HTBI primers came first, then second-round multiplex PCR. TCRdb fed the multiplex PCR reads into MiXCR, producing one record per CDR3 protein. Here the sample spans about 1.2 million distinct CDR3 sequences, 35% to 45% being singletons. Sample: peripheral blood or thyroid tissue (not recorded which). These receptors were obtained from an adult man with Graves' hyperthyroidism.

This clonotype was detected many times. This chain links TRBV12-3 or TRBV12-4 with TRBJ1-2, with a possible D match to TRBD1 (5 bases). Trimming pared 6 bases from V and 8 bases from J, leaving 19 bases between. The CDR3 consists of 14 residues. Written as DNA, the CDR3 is TGTGCCAGCAGCCGCGCCCAGGGAGGTCGCGGCTACACCTTC. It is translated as CASSRAQGGRGYTF.

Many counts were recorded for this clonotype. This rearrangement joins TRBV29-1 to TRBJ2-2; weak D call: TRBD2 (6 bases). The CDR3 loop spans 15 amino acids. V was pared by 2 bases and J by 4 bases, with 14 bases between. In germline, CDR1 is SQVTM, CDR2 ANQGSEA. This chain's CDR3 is CSVEPAGKITGELFF. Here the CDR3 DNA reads TGCAGCGTTGAACCGGCGGGGAAGATCACCGGGGAGCTGTTTTTT.

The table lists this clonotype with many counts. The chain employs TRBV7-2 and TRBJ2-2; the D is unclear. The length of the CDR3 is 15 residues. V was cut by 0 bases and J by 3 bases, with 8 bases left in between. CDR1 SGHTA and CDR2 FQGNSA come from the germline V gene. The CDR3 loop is CASSLAWADTGELFF. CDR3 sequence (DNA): TGTGCCAGCAGCTTAGCCTGGGCGGACACCGGGGAGCTGTTTTTT.

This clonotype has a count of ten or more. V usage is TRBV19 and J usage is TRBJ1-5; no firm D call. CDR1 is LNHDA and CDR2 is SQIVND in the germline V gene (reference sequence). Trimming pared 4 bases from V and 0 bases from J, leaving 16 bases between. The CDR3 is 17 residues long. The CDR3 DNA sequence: TGTGCCAGTAGTACCCGACCGCCAAAGAATAGCAATCAGCCCCAGCATTTT. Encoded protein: CASSTRPPKNSNQPQHF.

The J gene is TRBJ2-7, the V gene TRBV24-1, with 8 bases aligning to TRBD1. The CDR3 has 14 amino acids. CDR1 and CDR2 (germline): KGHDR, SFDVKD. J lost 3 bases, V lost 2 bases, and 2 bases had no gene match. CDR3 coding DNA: TGTGCCACCAGTGATTGGACAGGGATCTACGAGCAGTACTTC. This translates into CATSDWTGIYEQYF.

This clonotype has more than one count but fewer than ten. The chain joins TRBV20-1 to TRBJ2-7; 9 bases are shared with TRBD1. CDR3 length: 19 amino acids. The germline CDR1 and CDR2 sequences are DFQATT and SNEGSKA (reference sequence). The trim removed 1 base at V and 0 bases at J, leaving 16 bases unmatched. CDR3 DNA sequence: TGCAGTGCTAGAGTGCCACCGGGACAGGGACCAATCCTCTCCTACGAGCAGTACTTC. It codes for CSARVPPGQGPILSYEQYF.

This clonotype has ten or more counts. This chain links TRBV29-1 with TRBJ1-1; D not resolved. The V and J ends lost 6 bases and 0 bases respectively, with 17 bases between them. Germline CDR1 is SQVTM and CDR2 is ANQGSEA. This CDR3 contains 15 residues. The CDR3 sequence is CSVNKPSGMNTEAFF. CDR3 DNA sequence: TGCAGCGTGAACAAGCCTTCGGGCATGAACACTGAAGCTTTCTTT.

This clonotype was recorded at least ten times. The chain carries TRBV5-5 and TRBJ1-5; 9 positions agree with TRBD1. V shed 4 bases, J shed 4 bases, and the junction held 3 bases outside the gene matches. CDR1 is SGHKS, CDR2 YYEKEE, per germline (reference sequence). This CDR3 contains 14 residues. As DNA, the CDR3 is TGTGCCAGCAGCGGGGACAGGGTTAATCAGCCCCAGCATTTT. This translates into CASSGDRVNQPQHF.

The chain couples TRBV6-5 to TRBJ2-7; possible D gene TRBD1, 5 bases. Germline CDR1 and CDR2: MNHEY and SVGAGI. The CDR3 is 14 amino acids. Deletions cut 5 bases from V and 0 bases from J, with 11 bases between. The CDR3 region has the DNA TGTGCCAGCAGTGGGGCCTCTTTCTCCTACGAGCAGTACTTC. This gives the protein CASSGASFSYEQYF.

CDR3 sequence: CASSLKGKGDREYEQYF. The CDR3 DNA reads as TGTGCCAGCAGCTTAAAAGGGAAAGGGGACAGGGAATACGAGCAGTACTTC. The chain employs TRBV7-6 and TRBJ2-7; 9 nucleotides align to TRBD1. Germline loops: CDR1 SGHVS, CDR2 FNYEAQ. This CDR3 comprises 17 residues. After removal of 2 bases from V and 4 bases from J, the junction contained 12 bases not matched to a gene.

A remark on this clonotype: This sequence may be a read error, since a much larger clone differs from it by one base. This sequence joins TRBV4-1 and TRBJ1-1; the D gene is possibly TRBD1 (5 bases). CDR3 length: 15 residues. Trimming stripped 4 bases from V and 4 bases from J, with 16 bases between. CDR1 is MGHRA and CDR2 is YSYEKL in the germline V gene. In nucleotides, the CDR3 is TGCGCCAGCAGCCCAGTTAGGGGCGGGAGCACTGAAGCTTTCTTT. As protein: CASSPVRGGSTEAFF.

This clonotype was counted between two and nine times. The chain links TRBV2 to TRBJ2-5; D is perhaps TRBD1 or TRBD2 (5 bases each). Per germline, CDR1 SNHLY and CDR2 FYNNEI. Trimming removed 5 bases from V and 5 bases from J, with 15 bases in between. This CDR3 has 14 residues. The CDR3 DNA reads TGTGCCAGCAGTTACCAGGGAGCTAGCGAGACCCAGTACTTC. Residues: CASSYQGASETQYF.

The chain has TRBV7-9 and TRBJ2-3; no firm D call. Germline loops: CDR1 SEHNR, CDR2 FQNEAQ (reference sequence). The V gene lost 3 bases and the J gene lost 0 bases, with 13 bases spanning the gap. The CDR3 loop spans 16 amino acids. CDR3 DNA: TGTGCCAGCAGCTTGGGTTCGGGTCTTAGCACAGATACGCAGTATTTT. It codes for CASSLGSGLSTDTQYF.

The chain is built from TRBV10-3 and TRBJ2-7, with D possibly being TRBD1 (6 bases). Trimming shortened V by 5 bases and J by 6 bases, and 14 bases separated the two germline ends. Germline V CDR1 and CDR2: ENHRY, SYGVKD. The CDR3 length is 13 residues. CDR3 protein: CAISRDTQGEQYF. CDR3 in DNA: TGTGCCATCAGTAGGGACACACAGGGCGAGCAGTACTTC.

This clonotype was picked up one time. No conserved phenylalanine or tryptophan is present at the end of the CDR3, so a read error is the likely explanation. The CDR3 is CASSLVQAQETQYL. CDR3 nucleotide sequence: TGTGCCAGCAGCTTAGTACAGGCGCAAGAGACCCAGTACCTC. The chain carries TRBV7-8 and TRBJ2-5; the D gene is possibly TRBD1 (5 bases). This CDR3 is 14 amino acids long. The V end lost 1 base, the J end lost 2 bases, and 8 bases lay between the germline ends. Germline CDR1 reads SGHVS; CDR2 reads FQNEAQ.

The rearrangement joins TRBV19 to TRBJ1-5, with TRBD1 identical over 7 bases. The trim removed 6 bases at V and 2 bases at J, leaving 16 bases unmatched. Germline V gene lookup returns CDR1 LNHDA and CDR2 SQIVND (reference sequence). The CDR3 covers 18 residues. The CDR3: CASRSDREGVRGNQPQHF. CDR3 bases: TGTGCCAGTAGATCAGACAGGGAGGGGGTTCGTGGCAATCAGCCCCAGCATTTT.

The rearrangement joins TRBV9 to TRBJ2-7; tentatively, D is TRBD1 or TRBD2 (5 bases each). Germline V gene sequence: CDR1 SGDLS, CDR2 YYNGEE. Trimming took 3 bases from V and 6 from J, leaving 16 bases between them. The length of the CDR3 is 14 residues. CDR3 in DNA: TGTGCCAGCAGCGCCCTGGGACCTTTGGGCGAGCAGTACTTC. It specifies CASSALGPLGEQYF.

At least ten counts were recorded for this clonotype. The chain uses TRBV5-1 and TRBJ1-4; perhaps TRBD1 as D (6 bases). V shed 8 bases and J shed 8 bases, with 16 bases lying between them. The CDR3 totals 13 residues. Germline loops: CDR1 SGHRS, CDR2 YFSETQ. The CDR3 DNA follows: TGCGCCAGTCGCCTGGACAGCCAAGAAAAACTGTTTTTT. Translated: CASRLDSQEKLFF.

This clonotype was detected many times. The CDR3 DNA reads TGCGCCAGCAGTATCTTAGCTACCGGGACAACTGAGACCCAGTACTTC. Translating it yields CASSILATGTTETQYF. The chain joins TRBV4-3 to TRBJ2-5; D may be TRBD1 (6 bases). Trimming took off 6 bases at V and 5 bases at J, with 22 bases between the two ends. This CDR3 region has 16 residues. The germline V gene encodes CDR1 LGHNA and CDR2 YSLEER.

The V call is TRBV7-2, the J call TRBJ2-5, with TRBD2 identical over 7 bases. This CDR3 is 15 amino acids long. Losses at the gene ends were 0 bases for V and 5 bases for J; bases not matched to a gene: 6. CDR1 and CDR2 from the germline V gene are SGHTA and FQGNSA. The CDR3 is CASSLATTSWETQYF. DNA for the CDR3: TGTGCCAGCAGCTTAGCGACGACTAGCTGGGAGACCCAGTACTTC.

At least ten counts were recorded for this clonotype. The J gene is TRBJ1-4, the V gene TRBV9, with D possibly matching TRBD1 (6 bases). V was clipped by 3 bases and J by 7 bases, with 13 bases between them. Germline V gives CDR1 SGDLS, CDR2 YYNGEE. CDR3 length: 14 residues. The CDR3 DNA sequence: TGTGCCAGCAGCGCTACACAGGGACGTGAAAAACTGTTTTTT. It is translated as CASSATQGREKLFF. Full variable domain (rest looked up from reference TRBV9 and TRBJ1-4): DSGVTQTPKHLITATGQRVTLRCSPRSGDLSVYWYQQSLDQGLQFLIQYYNGEERAKGNILERFSAQQFPDLHSELNLSSLELGDSALYFCASSATQGREKLFFGSGTQLSVL.

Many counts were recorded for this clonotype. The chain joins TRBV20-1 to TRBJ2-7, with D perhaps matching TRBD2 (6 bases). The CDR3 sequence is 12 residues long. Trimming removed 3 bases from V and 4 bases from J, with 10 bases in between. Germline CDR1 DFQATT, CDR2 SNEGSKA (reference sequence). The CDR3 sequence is CSARGTEYEQYF. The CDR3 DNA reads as TGCAGTGCTAGGGGGACTGAGTACGAGCAGTACTTC.

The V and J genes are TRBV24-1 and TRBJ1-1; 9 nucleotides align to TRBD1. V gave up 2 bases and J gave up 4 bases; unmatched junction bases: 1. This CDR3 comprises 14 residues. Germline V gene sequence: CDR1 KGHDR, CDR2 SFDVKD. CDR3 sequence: CATSDSTGGTEAFF. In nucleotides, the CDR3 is TGTGCCACCAGTGATTCGACAGGGGGCACTGAAGCTTTCTTT.

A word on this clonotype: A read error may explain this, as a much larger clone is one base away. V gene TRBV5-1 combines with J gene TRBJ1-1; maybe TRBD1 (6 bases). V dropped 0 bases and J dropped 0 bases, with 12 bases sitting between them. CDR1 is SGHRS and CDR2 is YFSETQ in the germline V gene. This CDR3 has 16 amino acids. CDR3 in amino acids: CASSLGTEPMNTEAFF. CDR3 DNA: TGCGCCAGCAGCTTGGGGACAGAGCCTATGAACACTGAAGCTTTCTTT.

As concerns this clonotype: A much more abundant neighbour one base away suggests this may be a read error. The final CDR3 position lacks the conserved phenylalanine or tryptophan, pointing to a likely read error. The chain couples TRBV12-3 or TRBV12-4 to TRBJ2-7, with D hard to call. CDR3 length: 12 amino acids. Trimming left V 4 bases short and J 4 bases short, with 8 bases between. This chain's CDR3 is CASSYDRYEQYL. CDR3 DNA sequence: TGTGCCAGCAGTTACGACCGGTACGAGCAGTACCTC.

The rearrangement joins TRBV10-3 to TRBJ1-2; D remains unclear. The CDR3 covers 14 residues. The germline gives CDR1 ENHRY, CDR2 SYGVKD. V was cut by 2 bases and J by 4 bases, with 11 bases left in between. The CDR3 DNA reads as TGTGCCATCAGTGAGAAAGGAGACATCTATGGCTACACCTTC. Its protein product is CAISEKGDIYGYTF.

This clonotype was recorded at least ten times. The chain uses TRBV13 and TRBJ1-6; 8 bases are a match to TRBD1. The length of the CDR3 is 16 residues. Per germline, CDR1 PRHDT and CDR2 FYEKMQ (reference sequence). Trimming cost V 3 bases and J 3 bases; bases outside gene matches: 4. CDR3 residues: CASSFRTGFYNSPLHF. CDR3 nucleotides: TGTGCCAGCAGCTTTCGGACAGGGTTCTATAATTCACCCCTCCACTTT.

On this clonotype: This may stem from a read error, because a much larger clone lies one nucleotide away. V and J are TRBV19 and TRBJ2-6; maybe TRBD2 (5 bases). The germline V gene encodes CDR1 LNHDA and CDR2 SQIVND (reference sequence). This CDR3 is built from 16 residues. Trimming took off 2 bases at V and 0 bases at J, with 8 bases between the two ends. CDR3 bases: TGTGCCAGTAGTATATTGGCGGGCTCTGGGGCCAACGTCCTGACTTTC. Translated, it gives CASSILAGSGANVLTF.